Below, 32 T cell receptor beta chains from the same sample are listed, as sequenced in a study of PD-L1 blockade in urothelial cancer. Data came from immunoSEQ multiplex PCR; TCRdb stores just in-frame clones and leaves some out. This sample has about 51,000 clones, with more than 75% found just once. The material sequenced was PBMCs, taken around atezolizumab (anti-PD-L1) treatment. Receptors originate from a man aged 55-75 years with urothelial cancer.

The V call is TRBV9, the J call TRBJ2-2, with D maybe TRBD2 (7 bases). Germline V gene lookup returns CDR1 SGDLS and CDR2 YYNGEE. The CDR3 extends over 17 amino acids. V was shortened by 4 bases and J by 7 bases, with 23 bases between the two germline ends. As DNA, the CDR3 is TGTGCCAGCAGCCCCCGTCAATGGGGGGGCATGGACGGGGAGCTGTTTTTT. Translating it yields CASSPRQWGGMDGELFF.

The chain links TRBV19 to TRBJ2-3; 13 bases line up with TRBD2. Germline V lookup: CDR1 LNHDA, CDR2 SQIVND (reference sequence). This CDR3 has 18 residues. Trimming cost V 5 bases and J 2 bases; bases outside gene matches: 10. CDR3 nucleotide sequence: TGTGCCAGTAGTCCTACCCTGGGACTAGCGGGGACCACAGATACGCAGTATTTT. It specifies CASSPTLGLAGTTDTQYF.

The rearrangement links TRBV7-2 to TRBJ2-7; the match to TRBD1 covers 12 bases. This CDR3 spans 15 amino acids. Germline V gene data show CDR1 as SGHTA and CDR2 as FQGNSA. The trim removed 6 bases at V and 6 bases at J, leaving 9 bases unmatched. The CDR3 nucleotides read TGTGCCAGCAGGGATGGGGGACAGGGGGCCCCCGAGCAGTACTTC. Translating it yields CASRDGGQGAPEQYF.

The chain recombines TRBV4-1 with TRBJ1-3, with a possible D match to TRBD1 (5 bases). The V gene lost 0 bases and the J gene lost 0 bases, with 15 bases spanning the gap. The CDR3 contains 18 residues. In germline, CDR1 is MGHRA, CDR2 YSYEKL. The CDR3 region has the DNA TGCGCCAGCAGCCAAGATGGGGCCACAGGCCACTCTGGAAACACCATATATTTT. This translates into CASSQDGATGHSGNTIYF.

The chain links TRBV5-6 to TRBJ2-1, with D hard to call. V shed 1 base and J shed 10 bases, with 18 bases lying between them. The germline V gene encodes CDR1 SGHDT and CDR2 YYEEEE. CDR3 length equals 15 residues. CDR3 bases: TGTGCCAGCAGCTTGCTGGCTCTCGACACCGTGGAGCAGTTCTTC. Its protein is CASSLLALDTVEQFF.

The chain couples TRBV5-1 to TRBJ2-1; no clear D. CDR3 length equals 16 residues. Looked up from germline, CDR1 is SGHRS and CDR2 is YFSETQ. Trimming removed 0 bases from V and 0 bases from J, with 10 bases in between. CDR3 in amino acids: CASSLVAGSSYNEQFF. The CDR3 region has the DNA TGCGCCAGCAGCTTGGTGGCAGGAAGCTCCTACAATGAGCAGTTCTTC.

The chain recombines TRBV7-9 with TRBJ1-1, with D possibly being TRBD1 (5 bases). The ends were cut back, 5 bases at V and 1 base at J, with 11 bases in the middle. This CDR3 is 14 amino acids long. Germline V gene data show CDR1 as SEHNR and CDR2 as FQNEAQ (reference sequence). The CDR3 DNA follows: TGTGCCAGCAGCCACTTGACAGAGAACACTGAAGCTTTCTTT. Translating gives CASSHLTENTEAFF.

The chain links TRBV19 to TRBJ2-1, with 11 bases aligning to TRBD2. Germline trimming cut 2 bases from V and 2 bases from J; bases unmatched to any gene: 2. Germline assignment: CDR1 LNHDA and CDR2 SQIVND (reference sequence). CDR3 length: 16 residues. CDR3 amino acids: CASSIQLAGAYNEQFF. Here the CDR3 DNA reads TGTGCCAGTAGTATACAACTAGCGGGAGCCTACAATGAGCAGTTCTTC. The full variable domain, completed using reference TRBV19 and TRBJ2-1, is DGGITQSPKYLFRKEGQNVTLSCEQNLNHDAMYWYRQDPGQGLRLIYYSQIVNDFQKGDIAEGYSVSREKKESFPLTVTSAQKNPTAFYLCASSIQLAGAYNEQFFGPGTRLTVL.

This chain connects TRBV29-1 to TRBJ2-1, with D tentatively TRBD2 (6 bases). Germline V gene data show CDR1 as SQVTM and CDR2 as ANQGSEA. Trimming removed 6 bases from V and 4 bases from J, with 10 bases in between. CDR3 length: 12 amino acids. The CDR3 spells CSVGDSYNEQFF. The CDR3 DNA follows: TGCAGCGTGGGGGACTCATACAATGAGCAGTTCTTC.

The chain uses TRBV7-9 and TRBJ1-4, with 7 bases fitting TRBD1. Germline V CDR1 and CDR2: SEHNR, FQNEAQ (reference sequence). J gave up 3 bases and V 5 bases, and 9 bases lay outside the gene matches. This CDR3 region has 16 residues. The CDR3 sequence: CASSQDRLLSNEKLFF. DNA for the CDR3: TGTGCCAGCAGCCAGGACAGGTTGCTGTCTAATGAAAAACTGTTTTTT.

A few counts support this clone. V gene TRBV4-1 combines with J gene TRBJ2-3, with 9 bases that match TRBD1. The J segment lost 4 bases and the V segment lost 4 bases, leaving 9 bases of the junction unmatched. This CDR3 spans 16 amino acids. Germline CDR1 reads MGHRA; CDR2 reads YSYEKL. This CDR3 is CASSLTGGALADTQYF. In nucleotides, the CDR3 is TGCGCCAGCAGCCTCACAGGGGGCGCGTTAGCAGATACGCAGTATTTT.

CDR3 residues: CASSVAAANTGELFF. The CDR3 region has the DNA TGTGCCAGTAGTGTCGCGGCCGCGAACACCGGGGAGCTGTTTTTT. V and J are TRBV19 and TRBJ2-2; D ambiguous. V was trimmed by 5 bases and J by 0 bases, leaving 10 bases between them. This CDR3 spans 15 amino acids. CDR1 is LNHDA and CDR2 is SQIVND in the germline V gene (reference sequence).

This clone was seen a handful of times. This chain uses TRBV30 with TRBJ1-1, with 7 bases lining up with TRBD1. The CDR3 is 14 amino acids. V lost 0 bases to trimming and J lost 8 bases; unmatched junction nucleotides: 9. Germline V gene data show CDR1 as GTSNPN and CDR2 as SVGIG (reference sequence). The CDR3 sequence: CAWSVQGRRGEAFF. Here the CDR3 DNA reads TGTGCCTGGAGTGTACAGGGGCGGCGTGGAGAAGCTTTCTTT.

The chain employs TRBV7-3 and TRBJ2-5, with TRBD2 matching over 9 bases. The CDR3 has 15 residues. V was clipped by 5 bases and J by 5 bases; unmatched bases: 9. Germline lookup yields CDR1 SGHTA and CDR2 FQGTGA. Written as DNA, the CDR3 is TGTGCCAGCAGCCTGGGGCTAGCGGGATTTGAGACCCAGTACTTC. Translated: CASSLGLAGFETQYF.

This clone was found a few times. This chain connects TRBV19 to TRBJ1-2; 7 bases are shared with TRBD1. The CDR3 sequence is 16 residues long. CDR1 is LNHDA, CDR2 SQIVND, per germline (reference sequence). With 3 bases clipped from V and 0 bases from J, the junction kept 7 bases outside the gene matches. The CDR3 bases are TGTGCCAGTAGTATTCGCTCAGGGGGAGCTAACTATGGCTACACCTTC. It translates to CASSIRSGGANYGYTF.

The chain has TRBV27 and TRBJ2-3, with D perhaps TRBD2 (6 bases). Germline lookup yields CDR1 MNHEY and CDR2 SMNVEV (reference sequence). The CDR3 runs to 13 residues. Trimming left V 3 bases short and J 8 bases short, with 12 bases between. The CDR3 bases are TGTGCCAGCAGTTTCTCATCCGGGGGTACGCAGTATTTT. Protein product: CASSFSSGGTQYF.

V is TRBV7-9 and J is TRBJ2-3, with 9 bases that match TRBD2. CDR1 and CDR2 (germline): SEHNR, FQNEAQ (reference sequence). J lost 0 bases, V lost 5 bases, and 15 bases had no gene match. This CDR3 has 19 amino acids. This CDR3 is CASSRSRLAELRSTDTQYF. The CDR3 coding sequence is TGTGCCAGCAGCCGATCCCGACTAGCGGAGCTCCGCAGCACAGATACGCAGTATTTT. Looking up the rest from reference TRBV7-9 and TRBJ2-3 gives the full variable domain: DTGVSQNPRHKITKRGQNVTFRCDPISEHNRLYWYRQTLGQGPEFLTYFQNEAQLEKSRLLSDRFSAERPKGSFSTLEIQRTEQGDSAMYLCASSRSRLAELRSTDTQYFGPGTRLTVL.

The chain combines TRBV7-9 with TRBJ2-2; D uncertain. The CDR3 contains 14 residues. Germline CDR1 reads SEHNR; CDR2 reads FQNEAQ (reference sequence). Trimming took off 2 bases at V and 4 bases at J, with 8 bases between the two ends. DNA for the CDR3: TGTGCCAGCAGCTTAAACCTACCCACCGGGGAGCTGTTTTTT. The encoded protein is CASSLNLPTGELFF. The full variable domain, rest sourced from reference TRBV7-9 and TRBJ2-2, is DTGVSQNPRHKITKRGQNVTFRCDPISEHNRLYWYRQTLGQGPEFLTYFQNEAQLEKSRLLSDRFSAERPKGSFSTLEIQRTEQGDSAMYLCASSLNLPTGELFFGEGSRLTVL.

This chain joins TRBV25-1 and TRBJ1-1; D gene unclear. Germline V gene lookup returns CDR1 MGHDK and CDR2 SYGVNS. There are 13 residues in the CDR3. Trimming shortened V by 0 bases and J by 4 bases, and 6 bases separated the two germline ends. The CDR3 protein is CASSEYGITEAFF. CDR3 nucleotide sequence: TGTGCCAGCAGTGAATACGGGATCACTGAAGCTTTCTTT.

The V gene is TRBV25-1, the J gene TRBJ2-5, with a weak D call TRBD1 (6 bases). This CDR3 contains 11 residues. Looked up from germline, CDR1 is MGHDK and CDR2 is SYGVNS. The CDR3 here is CTSGDLQTQYF. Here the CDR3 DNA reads TGTACCTCAGGGGACCTGCAGACCCAGTACTTC.

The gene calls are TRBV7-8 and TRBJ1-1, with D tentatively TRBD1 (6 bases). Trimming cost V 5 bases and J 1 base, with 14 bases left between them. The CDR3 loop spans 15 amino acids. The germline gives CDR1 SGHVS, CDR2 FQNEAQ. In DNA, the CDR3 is TGTGCCAGCAGCCCTTGGACAGCGAAGAACACTGAAGCTTTCTTT. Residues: CASSPWTAKNTEAFF. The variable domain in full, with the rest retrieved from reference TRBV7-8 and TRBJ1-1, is GAGVSQSPRYKVAKRGQDVALRCDPISGHVSLFWYQQALGQGPEFLTYFQNEAQLDKSGLPSDRFFAERPEGSVSTLKIQRTQQEDSAVYLCASSPWTAKNTEAFFGQGTRLTVV.

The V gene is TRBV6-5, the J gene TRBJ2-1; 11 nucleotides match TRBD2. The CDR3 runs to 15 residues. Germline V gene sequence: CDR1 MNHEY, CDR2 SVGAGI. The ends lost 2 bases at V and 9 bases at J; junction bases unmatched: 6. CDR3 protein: CASSYVASGRIEQFF. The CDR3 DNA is TGTGCCAGCAGTTACGTGGCTAGCGGGAGGATTGAGCAGTTCTTC.

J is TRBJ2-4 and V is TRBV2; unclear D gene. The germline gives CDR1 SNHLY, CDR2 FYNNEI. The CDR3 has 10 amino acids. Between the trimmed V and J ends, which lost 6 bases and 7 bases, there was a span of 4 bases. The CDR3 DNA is TGTGCCAGCAGCTACAACATTCAGTACTTC. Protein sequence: CASSYNIQYF.

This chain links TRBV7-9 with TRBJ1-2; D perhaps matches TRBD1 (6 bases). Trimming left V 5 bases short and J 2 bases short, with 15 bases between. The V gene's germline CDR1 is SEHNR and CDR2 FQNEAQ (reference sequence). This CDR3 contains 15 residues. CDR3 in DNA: TGTGCCAGCAGCCCCGGAGGACAGATCAACTATGGCTACACCTTC. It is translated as CASSPGGQINYGYTF.

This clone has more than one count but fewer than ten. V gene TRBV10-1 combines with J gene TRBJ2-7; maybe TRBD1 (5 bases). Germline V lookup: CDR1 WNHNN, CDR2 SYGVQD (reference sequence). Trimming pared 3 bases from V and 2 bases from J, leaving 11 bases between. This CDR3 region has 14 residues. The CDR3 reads CASSEGVQPYEQYF. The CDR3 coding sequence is TGCGCCAGCAGTGAAGGGGTACAGCCCTACGAGCAGTACTTC.

The CDR3, as DNA: TGTGCCAACCAGCCCAGCGGGAGGGCCGGGTACAATGAGCAGTTCTTC. It translates to CANQPSGRAGYNEQFF. The gene calls are TRBV7-8 and TRBJ2-1, with TRBD2 matching 10 bases. Unmatched junction bases numbered 13, after V lost 10 bases and J lost 4 bases. Germline CDR1 reads SGHVS; CDR2 reads FQNEAQ. This CDR3 contains 16 residues.

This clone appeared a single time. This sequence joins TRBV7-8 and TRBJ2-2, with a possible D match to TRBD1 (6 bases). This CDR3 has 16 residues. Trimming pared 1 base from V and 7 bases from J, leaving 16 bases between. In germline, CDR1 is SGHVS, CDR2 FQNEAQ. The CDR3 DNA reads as TGTGCCAGCAGCTTAGGCCGGACAGTATGGATCGGGGAGCTGTTTTTT. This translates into CASSLGRTVWIGELFF.

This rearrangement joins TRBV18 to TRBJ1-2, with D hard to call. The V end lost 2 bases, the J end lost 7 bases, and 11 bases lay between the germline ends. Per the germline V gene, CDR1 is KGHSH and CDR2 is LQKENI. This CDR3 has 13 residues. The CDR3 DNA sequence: TGTGCCAGCTCACCAACAAGTACTACTGGCTACACCTTC. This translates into CASSPTSTTGYTF.

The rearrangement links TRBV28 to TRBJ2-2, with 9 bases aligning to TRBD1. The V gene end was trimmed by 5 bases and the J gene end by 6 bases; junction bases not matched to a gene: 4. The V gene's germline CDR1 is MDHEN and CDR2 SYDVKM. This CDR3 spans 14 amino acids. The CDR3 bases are TGTGCCAGCAGTCCAGGGACAGGGCCCGGGGAGCTGTTTTTT. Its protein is CASSPGTGPGELFF.

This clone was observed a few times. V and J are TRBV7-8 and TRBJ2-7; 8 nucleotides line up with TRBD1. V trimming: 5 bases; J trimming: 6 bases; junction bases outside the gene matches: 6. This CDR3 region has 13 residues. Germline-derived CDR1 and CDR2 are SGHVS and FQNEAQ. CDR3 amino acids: CASSHGQGGEQYF. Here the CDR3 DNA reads TGTGCCAGCAGCCACGGACAGGGCGGCGAGCAGTACTTC.

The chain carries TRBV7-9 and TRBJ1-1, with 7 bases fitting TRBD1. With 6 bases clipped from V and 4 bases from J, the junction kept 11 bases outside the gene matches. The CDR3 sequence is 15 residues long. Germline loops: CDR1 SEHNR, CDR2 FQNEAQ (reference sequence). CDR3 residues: CASSQSEGATTEAFF. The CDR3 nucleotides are TGTGCCAGCAGTCAATCCGAGGGGGCCACCACTGAAGCTTTCTTT.

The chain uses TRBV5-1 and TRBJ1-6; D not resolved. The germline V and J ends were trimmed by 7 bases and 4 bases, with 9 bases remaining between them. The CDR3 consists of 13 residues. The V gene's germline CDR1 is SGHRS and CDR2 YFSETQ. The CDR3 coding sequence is TGCGCCAGCCGGGGAGGTTATAATTCACCCCTCCACTTT. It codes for CASRGGYNSPLHF.